This TCR beta chain was identified in a study of blood T cells in healthy people across ages. Study outcomes and limitations: Not knowing donor CMV status may have confounded expanded clonotype changes. Strong correlation linked observed beta diversity and percent naive T cells.

This CDR3 is built from 10 residues. V lost 10 bases to trimming and J lost 2 bases, with 4 bases between them. Germline V gives CDR1 MNHEY, CDR2 SVGEGT. A second PCR of about 7 to 11 cycles used a sample-barcoded 5' primer and a J-beta primer mix. TCRdb analysed the 5' RACE reads with MiXCR anew, one entry per CDR3 protein. The sample comprises some 1,500,000 distinct CDR3 sequences, 42% of which are singletons, and about 4.1% rests with the top ten. A remark on this clonotype: Its antigen is unidentified.

Isolated PBMCs totaled at least 6.5 million in each sample. The chain recombines TRBV6-2 or TRBV6-3 with TRBJ2-3; D uncertain. The clonotype originates from a woman aged 18-29 years in good health. Sequenced sample: blood. This CDR3 reads CAILTDTQYF. CDR3 DNA sequence: TGTGCCATCCTCACAGATACGCAGTATTTT.